This TCR beta chain was sequenced for a study of Ad26.COV2.S vaccination and SARS-CoV-2 variants. Study summary: It was the COV1001 Ad26.COV2.S trial arm that included the donor.

V dropped 0 bases and J dropped 6 bases, with 12 bases sitting between them. CDR1 is LGHDT and CDR2 is YNNKEL in the germline V gene (reference sequence). This CDR3 has 16 residues. Sample treatment: some 20 received Ad26.COV2.S at low or high dose, single or two shots; about 5 received placebo; per-sample allocation not given. The investigators took samples on day 63 after the first vaccine or placebo injection. Assay used: immunoSEQ multiplex PCR; TCRdb lists only in-frame clones, some missing. The sample holds about 350,000 clones, about 88% seen once. The sample here was peripheral blood, taken in a trial of Ad26.COV2.S vaccine versus placebo. The receptor was isolated from a person aged 18-60 years who received the Ad26.COV2.S COVID-19 vaccine or a placebo. The gene calls are TRBV3-1 (or the pseudogene TRBV3-2) and TRBJ1-6, with D unresolved. CDR3: CASSQDQGYPNSPLHF. CDR3 DNA sequence: TGTGCCAGCAGCCAAGATCAAGGTTACCCTAATTCACCCCTCCACTTT.